The 28 T cell receptor beta chains listed next were all sequenced from one sample in a study of cytomegalovirus exposure and HLA in healthy donors. Primers: 60 Vbeta forward and 13 Jbeta reverse. Measured with immunoSEQ multiplex PCR; TCRdb has only the in-frame clones, and not every one. Counted here are roughly 240,000 clones, about 81% occurring once; the ten biggest clones make up 5.4%. The specimen sequenced was PBMCs. Receptor source: a woman aged 40 to 55 in good health and CMV-seropositive.

The chain combines TRBV13 with TRBJ1-2, with 7 bases fitting TRBD1. The V gene end was trimmed by 6 bases and the J gene end by 4 bases; junction bases not matched to a gene: 8. CDR1 and CDR2 (germline): PRHDT, FYEKMQ (reference sequence). The CDR3 extends over 14 amino acids. CDR3 sequence reads: CASRGIQGIYGYTF. Written as DNA, the CDR3 is TGTGCCAGCAGGGGGATACAGGGGATCTATGGCTACACCTTC.

The rearrangement joins TRBV30 to TRBJ1-5; a weak D match, TRBD1 (6 bases). The CDR3 spans 14 residues. V lost 0 bases and J 3 bases, leaving 9 bases between the germline ends. In germline, CDR1 is GTSNPN, CDR2 SVGIG (reference sequence). In DNA, the CDR3 is TGTGCCTGGAGTGTAAACAGGGTCAATCAGCCCCAGCATTTT. Translation gives CAWSVNRVNQPQHF.

The chain combines TRBV6-5 with TRBJ1-1, with TRBD1 as a possible D gene (6 bases). Germline values: CDR1 MNHEY, CDR2 SVGAGI. The CDR3 totals 15 residues. V lost 0 bases and J 1 base, leaving 9 bases between the germline ends. CDR3 protein: CASSYSGQTNTEAFF. The CDR3 bases are TGTGCCAGCAGTTACTCAGGACAGACGAACACTGAAGCTTTCTTT.

The rearrangement joins TRBV2 to TRBJ2-3; TRBD2 aligns across 9 bases. The CDR3 is 16 amino acids. V lost 6 bases to trimming and J lost 7 bases; unmatched junction nucleotides: 14. Germline CDR1 and CDR2: SNHLY and FYNNEI. Here the CDR3 DNA reads TGTGCCAGCAGCTCCGAGCTTTTAGCGGGGGCAAATACGCAGTATTTT. It specifies CASSSELLAGANTQYF. Variable domain in full (rest from reference TRBV2 and TRBJ2-3): EPEVTQTPSHQVTQMGQEVILRCVPISNHLYFYWYRQILGQKVEFLVSFYNNEISEKSEIFDDQFSVERPDGSNFTLKIRSTKLEDSAMYFCASSSELLAGANTQYFGPGTRLTVL.

The chain combines TRBV7-6 with TRBJ2-3, with TRBD2 matching over 7 bases. V shed 3 bases, J shed 2 bases, and the junction held 5 bases outside the gene matches. This CDR3 is 15 amino acids long. Germline assignment: CDR1 SGHVS and CDR2 FNYEAQ. The CDR3 reads CASSFGGGYTDTQYF. The CDR3, as DNA: TGTGCCAGCAGCTTTGGGGGGGGTTACACAGATACGCAGTATTTT.

V usage is TRBV30 and J usage is TRBJ1-2, with TRBD1 as a possible D gene (6 bases). The CDR3 totals 13 residues. Germline-derived CDR1 and CDR2 are GTSNPN and SVGIG (reference sequence). Trimming removed 5 bases from V and 3 bases from J, with 13 bases in between. CDR3 protein: CAWGQKVDYGYTF. The CDR3 DNA reads TGTGCCTGGGGACAGAAAGTTGACTATGGCTACACCTTC.

The J gene is TRBJ2-5, the V gene TRBV12-5; TRBD2 matches at 11 bases. The CDR3 runs 14 residues. Per germline, CDR1 LGHNT and CDR2 FRNRAP. The V segment lost 4 bases and the J segment 7 bases; nucleotides outside the gene matches: 5. The DNA for the CDR3 is TGTGCTAGTGGTTCTAGCGGGGGGACGGGGACCCAGTACTTC. The encoded protein is CASGSSGGTGTQYF.

CDR3 protein: CASSFGTSGTRGNEQFF. In DNA form, the CDR3 reads TGTGCCAGCAGCTTCGGGACTAGCGGGACGCGTGGCAATGAGCAGTTCTTC. The V and J genes are TRBV5-4 and TRBJ2-1; TRBD2 aligns across 13 bases. Germline CDR1 is SGHNT and CDR2 is YYREEE (reference sequence). The ends lost 2 bases at V and 6 bases at J; junction bases unmatched: 8. The CDR3 consists of 17 residues.

This clone has just a few counts. The J gene is TRBJ2-7, the V gene TRBV4-3, with 11 positions matching TRBD2. V shed 1 base and J 0 bases; nucleotides not matched to a gene: 8. Germline assignment: CDR1 LGHNA and CDR2 YSLEER. There are 18 residues in the CDR3. CDR3 DNA sequence: TGCGCCAGCAGCCAAGTCGTTTCGACTAGCGGGGTCTCCTACGAGCAGTACTTC. Translated, it gives CASSQVVSTSGVSYEQYF.

The V gene is TRBV5-8, the J gene TRBJ2-3; 11 positions match TRBD2. The V gene's germline CDR1 is SGHTS and CDR2 YDEGEE. The V and J ends lost 0 bases and 0 bases, in that order; junction bases with no gene match: 9. This CDR3 contains 19 residues. The CDR3 here is CASSLVLAGGHASTDTQYF. DNA for the CDR3: TGTGCCAGCAGCTTGGTCCTAGCGGGAGGCCATGCTAGCACAGATACGCAGTATTTT.

The chain links TRBV6-6 to TRBJ2-2; D unclear. The CDR3 runs to 14 residues. Germline CDR1 is MNHNY and CDR2 is SVGAGI (reference sequence). V lost 2 bases to trimming and J lost 2 bases, with 6 bases between them. The CDR3 loop is CASSYDRNTGELFF. The CDR3 coding sequence is TGTGCCAGCAGTTACGATAGAAACACCGGGGAGCTGTTTTTT.

This clone has only one observation. CDR3 DNA: TGCGCCAGCAGTCTCCCTAAACGCACTCCGAGGGTCCACGAGCAGTACTTC. It is translated as CASSLPKRTPRVHEQYF. This chain uses TRBV23-1 with TRBJ2-7, with a weak D call TRBD2 (5 bases). TRBV23-1 counts as an open reading frame of uncertain function. This CDR3 region has 17 residues. The V end lost 4 bases, the J end lost 5 bases, and 24 bases lay between the germline ends.

This clone turned up a few times. The gene calls are TRBV10-3 and TRBJ2-1; 8 bases line up with TRBD1. The CDR3 runs to 13 residues. J was trimmed by 3 bases and V by 9 bases; bases with no gene match: 4. Germline V CDR1 and CDR2: ENHRY, SYGVKD. The DNA for the CDR3 is TGTGCCATAACGGGACAGGTCTACAATGAGCAGTTCTTC. Protein product: CAITGQVYNEQFF.

The V gene is TRBV30, the J gene TRBJ2-3, with a weak D call TRBD1 (6 bases). The V end was cut by 0 bases, the J end by 1 base, with 14 bases between. This CDR3 is 16 amino acids long. Germline values: CDR1 GTSNPN, CDR2 SVGIG (reference sequence). CDR3 bases: TGTGCCTGGAGTGTACTCCGGGCAGGGGGCACAGATACGCAGTATTTT. Its protein is CAWSVLRAGGTDTQYF. Looking up the rest from reference TRBV30 and TRBJ2-3 gives the full variable domain: SQTIHQWPATLVQPVGSPLSLECTVEGTSNPNLYWYRQAAGRGLQLLFYSVGIGQISSEVPQNLSASRPQDRQFILSSKKLLLSDSGFYLCAWSVLRAGGTDTQYFGPGTRLTVL.

The chain joins TRBV5-5 to TRBJ1-1; D gene uncertain. The V gene's germline CDR1 is SGHKS and CDR2 YYEKEE (reference sequence). Between the trimmed V and J ends, which lost 4 bases and 1 base, there was a span of 8 bases. The CDR3 spans 13 residues. DNA of the CDR3: TGTGCCAGCAGCCATACCAGGAACACTGAAGCTTTCTTT. Its translation: CASSHTRNTEAFF.

The CDR3 nucleotides are TGTGCCAGCTCTCCAGGGGCGGGAACTGAAGCTTTCTTT. It specifies CASSPGAGTEAFF. The rearrangement joins TRBV18 to TRBJ1-1, with D possibly TRBD1 on 6 matching bases. V dropped 6 bases and J dropped 5 bases, with 13 bases sitting between them. The germline V gene has CDR1 KGHSH and CDR2 LQKENI. The CDR3 contains 13 residues.

The genes are TRBV30 and TRBJ2-7, with 7 bases aligning to TRBD1. The CDR3 is 13 residues long. The V gene end was trimmed by 1 base and the J gene end by 3 bases; junction bases not matched to a gene: 3. Germline loops: CDR1 GTSNPN, CDR2 SVGIG (reference sequence). Here the CDR3 reads CAWSANRGYEQYF. The CDR3 DNA reads TGTGCCTGGAGTGCTAACAGGGGCTACGAGCAGTACTTC.

The rearrangement joins TRBV9 to TRBJ1-2; D might be TRBD1 (5 bases). The germline gives CDR1 SGDLS, CDR2 YYNGEE. The germline V and J ends were trimmed by 0 bases and 7 bases, with 10 bases remaining between them. The CDR3 runs 13 residues. Written as DNA, the CDR3 is TGTGCCAGCAGCGTAGACGGGGGAAGTGGCTACACCTTC. Protein: CASSVDGGSGYTF.

This clone was recorded only once. The sample carries other DNA sequences with the same CDR3. The genes are TRBV6-5 and TRBJ1-5; TRBD1 matches 8 bases. The CDR3 loop spans 15 amino acids. V trimming: 5 bases; J trimming: 1 base; junction bases outside the gene matches: 4. CDR1 and CDR2 (germline): MNHEY, SVGAGI. The CDR3 sequence is CASSMTGDSNQPQHF. DNA for the CDR3: TGTGCCAGCAGTATGACAGGGGACAGCAATCAGCCCCAGCATTTT.

The chain recombines TRBV30 with TRBJ1-4, with 8 bases that match TRBD1. Per the germline V gene, CDR1 is GTSNPN and CDR2 is SVGIG (reference sequence). The V gene end was trimmed by 2 bases and the J gene end by 11 bases; junction bases not matched to a gene: 7. The CDR3 loop spans 13 amino acids. This chain's CDR3 is CAWSPQGVYKLFF. The CDR3 nucleotides read TGTGCCTGGAGTCCACAGGGGGTCTACAAACTGTTTTTT.

This clone was observed once. The chain couples TRBV9 to TRBJ1-2; TRBD1 might be the D (5 bases). CDR1 is SGDLS, CDR2 YYNGEE, per germline. V dropped 0 bases and J dropped 1 base, with 10 bases sitting between them. This CDR3 is built from 15 residues. The chain's CDR3 is CASSVGREFNYGYTF. As DNA, the CDR3 is TGTGCCAGCAGCGTAGGCAGGGAATTTAACTATGGCTACACCTTC.

The chain employs TRBV19 and TRBJ1-1; a possible D gene is TRBD1 (6 bases). Germline-derived CDR1 and CDR2 are LNHDA and SQIVND (reference sequence). The CDR3 sequence is 12 residues long. CDR3 region: CGTTGFNTEAFF. The CDR3 DNA follows: TGTGGCACGACAGGTTTTAACACTGAAGCTTTCTTT.

The chain links TRBV7-9 to TRBJ2-7, with 9 bases lining up with TRBD1. Losses at the gene ends were 5 bases for V and 4 bases for J; bases not matched to a gene: 6. This CDR3 comprises 14 residues. CDR1 is SEHNR and CDR2 is FQNEAQ in the germline V gene (reference sequence). CDR3 amino acids: CASSLPGQGYEQYF. CDR3 coding DNA: TGTGCCAGCAGCCTACCGGGACAGGGATACGAGCAGTACTTC.

The genes are TRBV7-2 and TRBJ2-2; 8 bases fit TRBD1. CDR3 length: 16 residues. Germline values: CDR1 SGHTA, CDR2 FQGNSA. J was trimmed by 6 bases and V by 5 bases; bases with no gene match: 11. This chain's CDR3 is CASSTAGQGGAGELFF. CDR3 coding DNA: TGTGCCAGCAGCACAGCAGGACAGGGTGGGGCCGGGGAGCTGTTTTTT.

The chain couples TRBV5-6 to TRBJ2-1; weak D call: TRBD1 (5 bases). The V and J ends lost 1 base and 0 bases respectively, with 8 bases between them. The CDR3 is made up of 15 amino acids. CDR1 is SGHDT and CDR2 is YYEEEE in the germline V gene. The CDR3 sequence is CASSLQGTSYNEQFF. The CDR3 nucleotides read TGTGCCAGCAGCTTGCAGGGTACCTCCTACAATGAGCAGTTCTTC.

This chain joins TRBV7-2 and TRBJ2-7; 7 nucleotides line up with TRBD2. The V gene end was trimmed by 1 base and the J gene end by 2 bases; junction bases not matched to a gene: 5. Looked up from germline, CDR1 is SGHTA and CDR2 is FQGNSA. This CDR3 is built from 15 residues. CDR3 DNA sequence: TGTGCCAGCAGCTTAGGCGGCGGGGGACCCTACGAGCAGTACTTC. Translating it yields CASSLGGGGPYEQYF. Looking up the rest from reference TRBV7-2 and TRBJ2-7 gives the full variable domain: GAGVSQSPSNKVTEKGKDVELRCDPISGHTALYWYRQSLGQGLEFLIYFQGNSAPDKSGLPSDRFSAERTGGSVSTLTIQRTQQEDSAVYLCASSLGGGGPYEQYFGPGTRLTVT.

The rearrangement links TRBV19 to TRBJ1-5; 9 bases are a match to TRBD1. Germline values: CDR1 LNHDA, CDR2 SQIVND (reference sequence). V dropped 6 bases and J dropped 8; count of bases not matched to a gene: 17. There are 17 residues in the CDR3. The CDR3 sequence is CASSNVPDRGSKKPQHF. As DNA, the CDR3 is TGTGCCAGTAGCAATGTCCCCGACAGGGGGTCTAAAAAGCCCCAGCATTTT.

The chain combines TRBV2 with TRBJ2-7; the match to TRBD1 covers 7 bases. Germline CDR1 SNHLY, CDR2 FYNNEI. This CDR3 comprises 17 residues. The J segment lost 2 bases and the V segment lost 4 bases, leaving 14 bases of the junction unmatched. The chain's CDR3 is CASSVLLQGSRPYEQYF. The CDR3 nucleotides read TGTGCCAGCAGTGTCCTTTTACAGGGGTCCAGACCCTACGAGCAGTACTTC.